This TCR beta chain was recorded in a study of OX40 agonist ivuxolimab in advanced cancers. About the study: Among those enrolled, mean age was around 55 years (range roughly 20 to 79) and about 79% were male. The study, taken as a whole, reports: In the 0.1 to 3.0 mg/kg range, CD4+ and CD8+ blood T cells had expanded clonally by week 6. Averaged across samples, CD8+ T cells carried more expanded clones than CD4+ did.

About this clone itself: Its antigen is not identified.

Patients were ineligible given autoimmune disease history or systemic immunosuppression. TCRdb keeps only in-frame clones here, not all; method: immunoSEQ multiplex PCR. The sample contains 75,000 to 95,000 clones, around 87% of which appear only once. The CDR3 is 15 amino acids. The V gene's germline CDR1 is SGHNT and CDR2 YENEEA. Trimming shortened V by 5 bases and J by 0 bases, and 13 bases separated the two germline ends. Sequencing was performed on CD4+ or CD8+ T cells sorted from blood, taken in a trial of the OX40 agonist ivuxolimab. The chain couples TRBV11-3 to TRBJ1-1; D is possibly TRBD1 (6 bases). This clonotype was obtained from an adult with an advanced solid tumor such as melanoma, head and neck, liver or kidney cancer. For the CDR3, the DNA is TGTGCCAGCAGCCCGGGGGGCCATATGAACACTGAAGCTTTCTTT. Residues: CASSPGGHMNTEAFF. The full variable domain, in which reference TRBV11-3 and TRBJ1-1 provide the parts outside the CDR3, is EAGVVQSPRYKIIEKKQPVAFWCNPISGHNTLYWYLQNLGQGPELLIRYENEEAVDDSQLPKDRFSAERLKGVDSTLKIQPAELGDSAVYLCASSPGGHMNTEAFFGQGTRLTVV.